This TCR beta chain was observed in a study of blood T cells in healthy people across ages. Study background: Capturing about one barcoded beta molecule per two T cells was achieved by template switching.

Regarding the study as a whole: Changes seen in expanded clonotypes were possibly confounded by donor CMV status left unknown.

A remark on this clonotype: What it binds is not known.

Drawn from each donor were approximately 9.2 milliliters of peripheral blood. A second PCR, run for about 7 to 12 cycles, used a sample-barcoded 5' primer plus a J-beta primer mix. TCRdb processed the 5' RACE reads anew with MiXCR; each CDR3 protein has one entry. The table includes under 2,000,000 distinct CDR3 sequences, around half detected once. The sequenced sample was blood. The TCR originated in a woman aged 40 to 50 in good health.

The CDR3 DNA reads as TGTGCCAGCAGCCAAGATGCGAGGGCCCGAGCAGATACGCAGTATTTT. This translates into CASSQDARARADTQYF. The rearrangement uses TRBV14 and TRBJ2-3; the D gene is possibly TRBD2 (5 bases). The length of the CDR3 is 16 residues. V lost 0 bases, J lost 4 bases, and 14 bases lay in between. CDR1 and CDR2 (germline): SGHDN, FVKESK. The whole variable domain, remainder taken from reference TRBV14 and TRBJ2-3, is EAGVTQFPSHSVIEKGQTVTLRCDPISGHDNLYWYRRVMGKEIKFLLHFVKESKQDESGMPNNRFLAERTGGTYSTLKVQPAELEDSGVYFCASSQDARARADTQYFGPGTRLTVL.